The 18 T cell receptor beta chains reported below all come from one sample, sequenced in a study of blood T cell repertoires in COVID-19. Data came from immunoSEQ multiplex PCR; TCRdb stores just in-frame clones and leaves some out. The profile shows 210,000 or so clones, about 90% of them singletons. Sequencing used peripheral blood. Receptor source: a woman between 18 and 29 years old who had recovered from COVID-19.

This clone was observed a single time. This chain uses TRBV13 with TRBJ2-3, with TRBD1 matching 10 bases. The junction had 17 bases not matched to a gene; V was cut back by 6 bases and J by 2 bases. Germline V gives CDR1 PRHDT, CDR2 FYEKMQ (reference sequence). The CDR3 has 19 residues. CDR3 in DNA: TGTGCCAGCAGAATGGCCGGGACAGGGGACTTGAGGGACACAGATACGCAGTATTTT. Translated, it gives CASRMAGTGDLRDTDTQYF.

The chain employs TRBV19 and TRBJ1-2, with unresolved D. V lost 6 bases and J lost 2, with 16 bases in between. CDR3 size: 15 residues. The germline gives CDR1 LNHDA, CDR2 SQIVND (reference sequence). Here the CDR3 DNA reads TGTGCCAGTAGCCTTCCGCGTGGAGTGAACTATGGCTACACCTTC. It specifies CASSLPRGVNYGYTF.

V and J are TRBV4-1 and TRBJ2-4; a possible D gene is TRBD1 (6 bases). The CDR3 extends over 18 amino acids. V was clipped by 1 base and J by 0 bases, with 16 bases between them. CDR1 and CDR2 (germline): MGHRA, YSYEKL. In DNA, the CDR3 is TGCGCCAGCAGCCAAGGTTTTATCAGGGGTGTAGCCAAAAACATTCAGTACTTC. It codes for CASSQGFIRGVAKNIQYF.

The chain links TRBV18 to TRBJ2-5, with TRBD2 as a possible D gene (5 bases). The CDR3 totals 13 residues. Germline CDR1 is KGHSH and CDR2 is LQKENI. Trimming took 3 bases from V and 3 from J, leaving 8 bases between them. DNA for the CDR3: TGTGCCAGCTCACCGGGAGTAGAAGAGACCCAGTACTTC. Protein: CASSPGVEETQYF.

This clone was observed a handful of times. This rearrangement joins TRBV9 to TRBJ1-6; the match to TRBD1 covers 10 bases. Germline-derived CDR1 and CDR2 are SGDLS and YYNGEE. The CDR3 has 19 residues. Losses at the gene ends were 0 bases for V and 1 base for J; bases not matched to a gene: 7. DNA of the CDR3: TGTGCCAGCAGCGTAGATTCGACAGGGGGCGAGTCCTATAATTCACCCCTCCACTTT. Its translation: CASSVDSTGGESYNSPLHF. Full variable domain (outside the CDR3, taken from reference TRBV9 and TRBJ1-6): DSGVTQTPKHLITATGQRVTLRCSPRSGDLSVYWYQQSLDQGLQFLIQYYNGEERAKGNILERFSAQQFPDLHSELNLSSLELGDSALYFCASSVDSTGGESYNSPLHFGNGTRLTVT.

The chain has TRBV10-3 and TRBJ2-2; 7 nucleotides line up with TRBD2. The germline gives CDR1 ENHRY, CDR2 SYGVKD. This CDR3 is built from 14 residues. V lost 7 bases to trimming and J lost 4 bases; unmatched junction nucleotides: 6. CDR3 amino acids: CAITPAGPTGELFF. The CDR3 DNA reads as TGTGCCATCACCCCAGCGGGACCCACCGGGGAGCTGTTTTTT.

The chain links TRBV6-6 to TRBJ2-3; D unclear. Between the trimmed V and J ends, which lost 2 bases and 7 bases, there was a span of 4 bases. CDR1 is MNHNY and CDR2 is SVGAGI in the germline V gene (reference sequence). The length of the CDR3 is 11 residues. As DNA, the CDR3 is TGTGCCAGCAGTTACGAGTATACGCAGTATTTT. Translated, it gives CASSYEYTQYF.

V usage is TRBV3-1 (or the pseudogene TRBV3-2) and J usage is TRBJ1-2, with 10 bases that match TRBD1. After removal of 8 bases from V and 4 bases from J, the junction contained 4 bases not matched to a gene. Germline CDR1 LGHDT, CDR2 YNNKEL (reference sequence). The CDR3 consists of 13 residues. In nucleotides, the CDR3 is TGTGCCAGCCGGGGGACAGGGGCCTATGGCTACACCTTC. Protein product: CASRGTGAYGYTF.

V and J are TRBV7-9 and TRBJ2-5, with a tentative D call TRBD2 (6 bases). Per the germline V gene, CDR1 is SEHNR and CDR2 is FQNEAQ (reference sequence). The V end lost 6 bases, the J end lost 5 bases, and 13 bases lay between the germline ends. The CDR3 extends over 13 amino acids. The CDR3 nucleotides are TGTGCCAGCAGAGGACCGGGAGAGGAGACCCAGTACTTC. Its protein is CASRGPGEETQYF.

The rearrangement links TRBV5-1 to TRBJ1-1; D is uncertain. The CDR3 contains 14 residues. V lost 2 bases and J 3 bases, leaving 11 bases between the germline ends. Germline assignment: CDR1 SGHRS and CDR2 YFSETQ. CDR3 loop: CASSFDPRDTEAFF. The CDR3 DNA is TGCGCCAGCAGCTTTGACCCCCGGGACACTGAAGCTTTCTTT. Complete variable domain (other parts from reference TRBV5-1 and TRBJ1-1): KAGVTQTPRYLIKTRGQQVTLSCSPISGHRSVSWYQQTPGQGLQFLFEYFSETQRNKGNFPGRFSGRQFSNSRSEMNVSTLELGDSALYLCASSFDPRDTEAFFGQGTRLTVV.

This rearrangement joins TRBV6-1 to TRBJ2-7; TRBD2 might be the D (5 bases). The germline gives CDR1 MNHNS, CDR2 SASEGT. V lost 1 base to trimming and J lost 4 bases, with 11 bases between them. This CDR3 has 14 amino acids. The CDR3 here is CASSEEGLRYEQYF. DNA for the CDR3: TGTGCCAGCAGTGAAGAAGGACTGCGATACGAGCAGTACTTC.

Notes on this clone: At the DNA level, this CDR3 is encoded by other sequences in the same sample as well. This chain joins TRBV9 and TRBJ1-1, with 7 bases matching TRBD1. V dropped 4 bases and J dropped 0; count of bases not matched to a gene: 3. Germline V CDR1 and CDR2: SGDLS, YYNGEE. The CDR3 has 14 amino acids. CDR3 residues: CASSPRGLNTEAFF. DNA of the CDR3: TGTGCCAGCAGCCCTAGGGGGCTGAACACTGAAGCTTTCTTT.

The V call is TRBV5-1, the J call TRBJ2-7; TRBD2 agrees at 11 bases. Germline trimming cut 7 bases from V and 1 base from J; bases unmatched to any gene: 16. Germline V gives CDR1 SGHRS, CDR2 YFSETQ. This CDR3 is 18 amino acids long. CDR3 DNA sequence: TGCGCCAGCGCACCAGGACTAGCGGGCTCTACGTCTTCCTACGAGCAGTACTTC. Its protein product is CASAPGLAGSTSSYEQYF.

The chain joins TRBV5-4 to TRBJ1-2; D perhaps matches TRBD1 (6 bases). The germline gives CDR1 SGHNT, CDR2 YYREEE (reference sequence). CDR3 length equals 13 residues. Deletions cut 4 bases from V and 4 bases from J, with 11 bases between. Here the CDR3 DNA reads TGTGCCAGCAGCCCCGGACAGAGCTATGGCTACACCTTC. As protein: CASSPGQSYGYTF.

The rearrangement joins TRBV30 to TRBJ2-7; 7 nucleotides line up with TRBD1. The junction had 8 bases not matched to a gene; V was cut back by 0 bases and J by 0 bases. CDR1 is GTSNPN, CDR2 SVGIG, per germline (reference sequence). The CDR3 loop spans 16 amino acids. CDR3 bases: TGTGCCTGGAGTGTAGGCTGGGACAGCCTCTCCTACGAGCAGTACTTC. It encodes CAWSVGWDSLSYEQYF.

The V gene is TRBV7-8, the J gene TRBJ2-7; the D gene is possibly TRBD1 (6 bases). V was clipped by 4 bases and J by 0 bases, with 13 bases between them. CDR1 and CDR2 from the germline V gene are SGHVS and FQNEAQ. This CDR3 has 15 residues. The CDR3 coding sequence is TGTGCCAGCAGCTCCCCGGGACACAGCTCCTACGAGCAGTACTTC. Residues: CASSSPGHSSYEQYF.

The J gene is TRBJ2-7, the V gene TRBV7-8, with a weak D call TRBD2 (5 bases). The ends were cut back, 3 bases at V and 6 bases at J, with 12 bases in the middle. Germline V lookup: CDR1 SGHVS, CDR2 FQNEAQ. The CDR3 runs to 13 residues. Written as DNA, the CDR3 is TGTGCCAGCAGCTTCATGGGAGAGGGCGAGCAGTACTTC. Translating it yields CASSFMGEGEQYF.

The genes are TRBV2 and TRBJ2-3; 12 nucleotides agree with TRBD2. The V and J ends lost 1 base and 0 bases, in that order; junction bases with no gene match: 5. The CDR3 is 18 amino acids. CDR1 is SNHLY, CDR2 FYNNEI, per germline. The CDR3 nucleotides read TGTGCCAGCAGTGAAGGGCTAGCGGGAGGGCCGAGCACAGATACGCAGTATTTT. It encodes CASSEGLAGGPSTDTQYF.